Below are 31 T cell receptor beta chains sequenced from a single sample in a study of blood T cells in healthy people across ages. Next came a second PCR, run for about 7 to 12 cycles, which used a sample-barcoded 5' primer along with a J-beta primer mix. A single record per CDR3 protein comes from TCRdb applying MiXCR to the 5' RACE reads. The table includes 700,000 or so distinct CDR3 sequences, 35% to 50% detected once. Source material: blood. The receptors were gathered from an older man in good health.

V and J are TRBV18 and TRBJ1-5, with D tentatively TRBD1 (6 bases). The V gene lost 5 bases and the J gene lost 0 bases, with 14 bases spanning the gap. The CDR3 has 16 residues. The germline V gene has CDR1 KGHSH and CDR2 LQKENI. The CDR3 bases are TGTGCCAGCTCATCGTTGGGGGACAATAGCAATCAGCCCCAGCATTTT. Translation: CASSSLGDNSNQPQHF.

Ten or more counts support this clonotype. This chain uses TRBV7-2 with TRBJ1-2, with 9 bases lining up with TRBD1. The CDR3 contains 14 residues. J was trimmed by 2 bases and V by 5 bases; bases with no gene match: 3. CDR1 and CDR2 from the germline V gene are SGHTA and FQGNSA. The CDR3 spells CASSKGQGNYGYTF. The CDR3 DNA follows: TGTGCCAGCAGCAAAGGACAGGGGAACTATGGCTACACCTTC.

This clonotype was observed a handful of times. This chain connects TRBV20-1 to TRBJ2-7; 7 bases map to TRBD1. Germline CDR1 DFQATT, CDR2 SNEGSKA (reference sequence). This CDR3 spans 14 amino acids. The junction had 3 bases not matched to a gene; V was cut back by 1 base and J by 0 bases. CDR3 nucleotides: TGCAGTGCTAGAGTGGCAGGGGGCTCCTACGAGCAGTACTTC. This codes for CSARVAGGSYEQYF.

CDR3 sequence (DNA): TGCAGCTTAGTTTTGGGTGGAGACTATGAGCAGTTCTTC. Translating it yields CSLVLGGDYEQFF. The chain uses TRBV20-1 and TRBJ2-1; no reliable D call. The CDR3 runs 13 residues. In germline, CDR1 is DFQATT, CDR2 SNEGSKA (reference sequence).

The chain recombines TRBV7-9 with TRBJ2-2; 11 nucleotides line up with TRBD1. Per germline, CDR1 SEHNR and CDR2 FQNEAQ (reference sequence). This CDR3 is 15 amino acids long. V lost 2 bases to trimming and J lost 7 bases; unmatched junction nucleotides: 3. The CDR3 nucleotides are TGTGCCAGCAGCTTAAGGACAGGGGGCCTCGGGGAGCTGTTTTTT. It translates to CASSLRTGGLGELFF.

This clonotype was observed at least ten times. The chain uses TRBV11-3 and TRBJ2-3; D might be TRBD2 (6 bases). The germline V gene encodes CDR1 SGHNT and CDR2 YENEEA. The CDR3 runs 16 residues. V was cut by 6 bases and J by 0 bases, with 16 bases left in between. The CDR3 sequence: CASSSRGTSSTDTQYF. In DNA form, the CDR3 reads TGTGCCAGCAGTTCACGGGGGACCTCTAGCACAGATACGCAGTATTTT.

This clonotype came up a few times. The chain uses TRBV10-2 and TRBJ1-2; D uncertain. Germline V gene data show CDR1 as WSHSY and CDR2 as SAAADI. The CDR3 is made up of 13 amino acids. V was clipped by 4 bases and J by 5 bases, with 11 bases between them. The CDR3 loop reads CASSVAPTYGYTF. As DNA, the CDR3 is TGCGCCAGCAGTGTGGCCCCCACGTATGGCTACACCTTC.

This clonotype was detected only a few times. The rearrangement links TRBV5-1 to TRBJ2-2; 7 nucleotides agree with TRBD1. Per the germline V gene, CDR1 is SGHRS and CDR2 is YFSETQ. This CDR3 comprises 14 residues. Trimming took 6 bases from V and 7 from J; bases not matched to a gene: 9. The DNA for the CDR3 is TGCGCCAGCATGCTAAGACAGGGTGTCGGGGAGCTGTTTTTT. It codes for CASMLRQGVGELFF.

This clonotype occurred a few times. The V call is TRBV3-1, the J call TRBJ2-5; 7 bases align to TRBD2. Per germline, CDR1 LGHDT and CDR2 YNNKEL (reference sequence). CDR3 length: 15 residues. The ends lost 0 bases at V and 1 base at J; junction bases unmatched: 2. The CDR3 loop is CASSQDPGGQETQYF. CDR3 coding DNA: TGTGCCAGCAGCCAAGATCCGGGGGGCCAAGAGACCCAGTACTTC.

This clonotype was counted only a few times. The V call is TRBV6-4, the J call TRBJ2-7; the D gene is possibly TRBD1 (6 bases). Germline CDR1 and CDR2: MRHNA and SNTAGT. The CDR3 is 13 amino acids. Trimming stripped 6 bases from V and 7 bases from J, with 16 bases between. This chain's CDR3 is CASSVKTGMEQYF. The CDR3 DNA reads as TGTGCCAGCAGCGTAAAAACAGGGATGGAGCAGTACTTC.

The rearrangement joins TRBV20-1 to TRBJ2-7; TRBD2 matches 13 bases. The J call may be mistaken, given a closer DNA end match to TRBJ2-5. Germline CDR1 is DFQATT and CDR2 is SNEGSKA (reference sequence). CDR3 length equals 14 residues. CDR3 coding DNA: TGCAGTGCCACTAGCGGGGGGGCCGGGGAGACCCAGTACTTC. It translates to CSATSGGAGETQYF.

This chain uses TRBV5-1 with TRBJ2-5; 8 bases are shared with TRBD2. This CDR3 comprises 14 residues. Germline assignment: CDR1 SGHRS and CDR2 YFSETQ. V shed 1 base and J 5 bases; nucleotides not matched to a gene: 4. The CDR3 region is CASSLFSGVETQYF. CDR3 bases: TGCGCCAGCAGCTTGTTTAGCGGGGTGGAGACCCAGTACTTC. Drawing the rest from reference TRBV5-1 and TRBJ2-5, the complete variable domain is KAGVTQTPRYLIKTRGQQVTLSCSPISGHRSVSWYQQTPGQGLQFLFEYFSETQRNKGNFPGRFSGRQFSNSRSEMNVSTLELGDSALYLCASSLFSGVETQYFGPGTRLLVL.

This clonotype has more than one count but fewer than ten. The chain carries TRBV20-1 and TRBJ2-7; 9 nucleotides match TRBD2. Germline loops: CDR1 DFQATT, CDR2 SNEGSKA (reference sequence). This CDR3 has 14 residues. V was clipped by 6 bases and J by 0 bases; unmatched bases: 6. This chain's CDR3 is CSALATSGSYEQYF. For the CDR3, the DNA is TGCAGTGCCCTAGCGACTAGCGGCTCCTACGAGCAGTACTTC.

The chain joins TRBV27 to TRBJ2-7, with a weak D call TRBD1 (6 bases). V was clipped by 6 bases and J by 5 bases, with 11 bases between them. The CDR3 sequence is 12 residues long. CDR1 and CDR2 from the germline V gene are MNHEY and SMNVEV (reference sequence). The chain's CDR3 is CASRTYRDEQYF. The CDR3 DNA sequence: TGTGCCAGCAGGACATACAGGGACGAGCAGTACTTC.

This clonotype was found a few times. The chain links TRBV7-2 to TRBJ2-5; D is perhaps TRBD1 or TRBD2 (6 bases each). Germline V gives CDR1 SGHTA, CDR2 FQGNSA. The CDR3 is 15 residues long. V lost 1 base and J 5 bases, leaving 14 bases between the germline ends. This chain's CDR3 is CASSLGGGGRETQYF. Written as DNA, the CDR3 is TGTGCCAGCAGCTTAGGTGGAGGGGGTCGGGAGACCCAGTACTTC.

This clonotype was seen only once. The V gene is TRBV21-1, the J gene TRBJ2-5; TRBD2 is the table's D call and was not checked against the DNA. TRBV21-1 is a documented pseudogene. The CDR3 is 15 amino acids. The CDR3: CASSKESGGQETQYF. In nucleotides, the CDR3 is TGTGCCAGCAGCAAAGAGAGCGGGGGCCAAGAGACCCAGTACTTC.

This clonotype was counted ten times or more. The chain recombines TRBV29-1 with TRBJ2-7, with 7 bases that match TRBD1. V shed 6 bases and J 3 bases; nucleotides not matched to a gene: 5. The CDR3 consists of 12 residues. Germline assignment: CDR1 SQVTM and CDR2 ANQGSEA. CDR3 in amino acids: CSVGQRNYEQYF. CDR3 DNA: TGCAGCGTGGGACAGCGAAACTACGAGCAGTACTTC.

This clonotype was detected a few times. The chain recombines TRBV7-3 with TRBJ2-1, with 16 nucleotides matching TRBD2. After removal of 4 bases from V and 6 bases from J, the junction contained 6 bases not matched to a gene. The CDR3 extends over 17 amino acids. Germline CDR1 reads SGHTA; CDR2 reads FQGTGA. The CDR3 is CASSSGTSGRVGNEQFF. CDR3 nucleotides: TGTGCCAGCAGCTCTGGGACTAGCGGGAGGGTGGGCAATGAGCAGTTCTTC.

The rearrangement joins TRBV7-2 to TRBJ1-2; 7 bases match TRBD1. Losses at the gene ends were 6 bases for V and 5 bases for J; bases not matched to a gene: 6. The CDR3 has 13 residues. CDR1 and CDR2 (germline): SGHTA, FQGNSA. This chain's CDR3 is CASSKQGTYGYTF. In nucleotides, the CDR3 is TGTGCCAGCAGTAAACAGGGGACGTATGGCTACACCTTC.

In this sample, this clonotype turned up many times. The chain uses TRBV7-9 and TRBJ1-5; D uncertain. The V end lost 5 bases, the J end lost 1 base, and 12 bases lay between the germline ends. Germline CDR1 reads SEHNR; CDR2 reads FQNEAQ (reference sequence). The CDR3 has 15 amino acids. The CDR3 region has the DNA TGTGCCAGCAGCCAGCGTGCGGAGAGCAATCAGCCCCAGCATTTT. It encodes CASSQRAESNQPQHF.

V is TRBV20-1 and J is TRBJ2-3; D not certain. Germline-derived CDR1 and CDR2 are DFQATT and SNEGSKA (reference sequence). The CDR3 length is 14 residues. Trimming pared 3 bases from V and 2 bases from J, leaving 12 bases between. The DNA of the CDR3 is TGCAGTGCTAGTAGGGAACCTATCACAGATACGCAGTATTTT. It specifies CSASREPITDTQYF.

Comments on this clonotype: A much larger clone differs from this one at a single base, so this may be a read error. The genes are TRBV28 and TRBJ2-3; 7 bases agree with TRBD1. There are 14 residues in the CDR3. The germline V gene encodes CDR1 MDHEN and CDR2 SYDVKM. The V gene end was trimmed by 11 bases and the J gene end by 4 bases; junction bases not matched to a gene: 12. This CDR3 is CACAREGAADTQYF. The CDR3 DNA sequence: TGTGCCTGCGCAAGAGAGGGGGCGGCAGATACGCAGTATTTT. Full variable domain (outside the CDR3, taken from reference TRBV28 and TRBJ2-3): DVKVTQSSRYLVKRTGEKVFLECVQDMDHENMFWYRQDPGLGLRLIYFSYDVKMKEKGDIPEGYSVSREKKERFSLILESASTNQTSMYLCACAREGAADTQYFGPGTRLTVL.

CDR3 amino acids: CASRRRGTRYKSEQFF. The DNA of the CDR3 is TGTGCCAGCAGGAGGAGGGGGACTCGTTATAAAAGTGAGCAGTTCTTC. The chain is built from TRBV2 and TRBJ2-1; D could derive from TRBD1 or TRBD2 (6 bases each). V was trimmed by 6 bases and J by 9 bases, leaving 24 bases between them. The CDR3 spans 16 residues. The germline V gene encodes CDR1 SNHLY and CDR2 FYNNEI.

Points on this clonotype: It may be a read error: a sequence one base away is much more abundant. This chain uses TRBV5-1 with TRBJ2-1; 9 positions match TRBD1. The germline V gene has CDR1 SGHRS and CDR2 YFSETQ. V shed 5 bases, J shed 3 bases, and the junction held 3 bases outside the gene matches. This CDR3 is built from 14 residues. CDR3 in amino acids: CASRTDRGYNEQFF. CDR3 bases: TGCGCCAGCAGAACGGACAGGGGCTACAATGAGCAGTTCTTC.

As regards this clonotype: Just one base apart from a much larger clone, this may be a read error. The V call is TRBV7-2, the J call TRBJ2-5; no reliable D call. The CDR3 spans 13 residues. Germline V gene lookup returns CDR1 SGHTA and CDR2 FQGNSA. The chain's CDR3 is CASSSYTQGTQYF. CDR3 coding DNA: TGTGCCAGCAGCTCCTACACGCAAGGGACCCAGTACTTC. Variable domain in full (rest from reference TRBV7-2 and TRBJ2-5): GAGVSQSPSNKVTEKGKDVELRCDPISGHTALYWYRQSLGQGLEFLIYFQGNSAPDKSGLPSDRFSAERTGGSVSTLTIQRTQQEDSAVYLCASSSYTQGTQYFGPGTRLLVL.

Details on this clonotype: A much larger clone is a single base away; this may be a read error. V usage is TRBV7-2 and J usage is TRBJ2-7; 7 bases are a match to TRBD1. Germline-derived CDR1 and CDR2 are SGHTA and FQGNSA. The CDR3 sequence is 16 residues long. DNA for the CDR3: TGTGTCAGCAGCTTAGCCATGCCGGGACAGCGTTACGAGCAGTACTTC. It encodes CVSSLAMPGQRYEQYF.

This clonotype was counted ten times or more. The V and J genes are TRBV5-1 and TRBJ2-1, with D tentatively TRBD1 (6 bases). Per the germline V gene, CDR1 is SGHRS and CDR2 is YFSETQ. Trimming left V 2 bases short and J 0 bases short, with 21 bases between. CDR3 length: 19 residues. In DNA form, the CDR3 reads TGCGCCAGCAGCTTCCCTATATCCCCCAGGGGAAGCTCCTACAATGAGCAGTTCTTC. Translated, it gives CASSFPISPRGSSYNEQFF.

The V gene is TRBV24-1, the J gene TRBJ2-1, with 13 positions matching TRBD2. The CDR3 contains 15 residues. J gave up 8 bases and V 5 bases, and 5 bases lay outside the gene matches. Germline V gene data show CDR1 as KGHDR and CDR2 as SFDVKD. Written as DNA, the CDR3 is TGTGCCACCAGTGTTACTAGCGGGAGGGGCGATGAGCAGTTCTTC. Its translation: CATSVTSGRGDEQFF.

This clonotype was seen a few times. The chain is built from TRBV7-2 and TRBJ2-1; D possibly corresponds to TRBD2 (6 bases). Germline CDR1 and CDR2: SGHTA and FQGNSA. CDR3 length: 17 amino acids. V lost 5 bases, J lost 3 bases, and 20 bases lay in between. CDR3 sequence: CASSPRTGGFIYNEQFF. The CDR3 DNA reads TGTGCCAGCAGCCCAAGGACCGGGGGTTTTATCTACAATGAGCAGTTCTTC.

This clonotype was counted between two and nine times. The V and J genes are TRBV4-2 and TRBJ1-1; D ambiguous. CDR3 length: 14 amino acids. V lost 3 bases, J lost 1 base, and 9 bases lay in between. Germline CDR1 reads LGHNA; CDR2 reads YNFKEQ. DNA of the CDR3: TGTGCCAGCAGCCAGTTCGCACAGAACACTGAAGCTTTCTTT. Protein product: CASSQFAQNTEAFF.

This clonotype occurred a few times. This chain links TRBV29-1 with TRBJ1-2; 7 nucleotides align to TRBD1. CDR1 is SQVTM and CDR2 is ANQGSEA in the germline V gene. With 4 bases clipped from V and 0 bases from J, the junction kept 2 bases outside the gene matches. The CDR3 is 13 amino acids. The CDR3: CSVATGANYGYTF. CDR3 sequence (DNA): TGCAGCGTTGCCACAGGGGCTAACTATGGCTACACCTTC.